What follows is one TCR beta chain and its context. The data were taken from a study of cytotoxic CD8 clonotypes in ibrutinib-treated CLL. Generated by immunoSEQ multiplex PCR, the TCRdb table keeps only in-frame clones and is missing some. The table includes some 47,000 clones, 50% to 65% detected once. Germline assignment: CDR1 MGHRA and CDR2 YSYEKL. V gave up 0 bases and J gave up 2 bases, with 8 bases separating them. The CDR3 runs 15 residues. The sequencing here drew on PBMCs, taken after 24 months of ibrutinib treatment. The chain couples TRBV4-1 to TRBJ1-3, with D unresolved. This TCR was sampled from a human donor with chronic lymphocytic leukemia. The DNA for the CDR3 is TGCGCCAGCAGCCAAGAAATTGGGGCTGGAAACACCATATATTTT. This encodes CASSQEIGAGNTIYF.